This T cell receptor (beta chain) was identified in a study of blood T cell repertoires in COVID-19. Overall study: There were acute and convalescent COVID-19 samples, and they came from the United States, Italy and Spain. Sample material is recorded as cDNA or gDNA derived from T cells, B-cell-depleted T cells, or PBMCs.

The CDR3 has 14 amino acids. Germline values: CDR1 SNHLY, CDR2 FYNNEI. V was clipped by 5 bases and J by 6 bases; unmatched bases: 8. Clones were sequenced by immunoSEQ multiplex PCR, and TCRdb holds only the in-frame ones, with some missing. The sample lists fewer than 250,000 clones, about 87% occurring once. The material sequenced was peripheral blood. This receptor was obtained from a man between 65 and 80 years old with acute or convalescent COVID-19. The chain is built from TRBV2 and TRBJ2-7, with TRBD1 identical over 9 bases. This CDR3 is CASSSNRGQGEQYF. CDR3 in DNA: TGTGCCAGCAGTTCGAACAGGGGGCAGGGCGAGCAGTACTTC.